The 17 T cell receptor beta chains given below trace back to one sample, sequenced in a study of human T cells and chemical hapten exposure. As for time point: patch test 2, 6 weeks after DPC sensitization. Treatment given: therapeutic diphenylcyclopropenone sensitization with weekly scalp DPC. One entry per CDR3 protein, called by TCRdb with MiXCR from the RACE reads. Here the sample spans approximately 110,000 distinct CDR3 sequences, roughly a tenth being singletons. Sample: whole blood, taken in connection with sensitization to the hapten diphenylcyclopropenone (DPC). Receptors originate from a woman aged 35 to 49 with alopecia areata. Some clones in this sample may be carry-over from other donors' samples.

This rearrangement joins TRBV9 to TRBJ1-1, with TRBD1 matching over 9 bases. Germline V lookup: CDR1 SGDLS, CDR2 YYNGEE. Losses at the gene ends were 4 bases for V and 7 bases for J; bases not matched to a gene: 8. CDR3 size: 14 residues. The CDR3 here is CASSRDGTGYEAFF. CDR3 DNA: TGTGCCAGCAGCCGAGACGGGACAGGGTATGAAGCTTTCTTT. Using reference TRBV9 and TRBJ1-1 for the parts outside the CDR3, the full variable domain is DSGVTQTPKHLITATGQRVTLRCSPRSGDLSVYWYQQSLDQGLQFLIQYYNGEERAKGNILERFSAQQFPDLHSELNLSSLELGDSALYFCASSRDGTGYEAFFGQGTRLTVV.

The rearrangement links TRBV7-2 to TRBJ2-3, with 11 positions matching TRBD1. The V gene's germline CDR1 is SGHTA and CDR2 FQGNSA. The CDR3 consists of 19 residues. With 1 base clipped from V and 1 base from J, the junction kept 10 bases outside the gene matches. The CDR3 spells CASSLGGQGGNWRTDTQYF. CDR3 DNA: TGTGCCAGCAGCTTAGGGGGACAGGGGGGCAACTGGCGCACAGATACGCAGTATTTT.

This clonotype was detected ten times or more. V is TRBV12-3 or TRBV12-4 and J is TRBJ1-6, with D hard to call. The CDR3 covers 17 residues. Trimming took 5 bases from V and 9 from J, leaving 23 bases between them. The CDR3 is CASSPTVSRVVRSPLHF. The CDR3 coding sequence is TGTGCCAGCAGTCCTACAGTGAGCCGGGTAGTCCGTTCACCCCTCCACTTT.

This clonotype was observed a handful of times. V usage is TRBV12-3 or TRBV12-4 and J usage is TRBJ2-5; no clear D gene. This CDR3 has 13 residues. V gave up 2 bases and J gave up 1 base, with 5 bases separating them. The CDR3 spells CASSLHSQETQYF. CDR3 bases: TGTGCCAGCAGTTTACACAGCCAAGAGACCCAGTACTTC.

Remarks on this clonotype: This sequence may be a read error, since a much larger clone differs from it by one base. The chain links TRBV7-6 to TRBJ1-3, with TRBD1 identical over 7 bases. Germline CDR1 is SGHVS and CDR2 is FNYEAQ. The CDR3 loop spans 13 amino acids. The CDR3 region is CPSSSYTGDTIYF. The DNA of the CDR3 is TGTCCCAGCAGCTCCTATACAGGGGACACCATATATTTT.

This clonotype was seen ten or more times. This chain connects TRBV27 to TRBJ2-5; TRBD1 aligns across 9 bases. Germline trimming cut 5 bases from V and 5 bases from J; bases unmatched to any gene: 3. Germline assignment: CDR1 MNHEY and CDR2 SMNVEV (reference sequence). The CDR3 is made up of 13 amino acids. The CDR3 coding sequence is TGTGCCAGCAGTAAACAGGGGGCGGAGACCCAGTACTTC. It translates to CASSKQGAETQYF.

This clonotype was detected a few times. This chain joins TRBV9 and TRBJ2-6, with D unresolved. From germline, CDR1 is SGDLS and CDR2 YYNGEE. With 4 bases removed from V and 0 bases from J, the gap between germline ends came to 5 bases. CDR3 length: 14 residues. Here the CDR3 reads CASSRYSGANVLTF. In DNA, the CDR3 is TGTGCCAGCAGCCGTTACTCTGGGGCCAACGTCCTGACTTTC.

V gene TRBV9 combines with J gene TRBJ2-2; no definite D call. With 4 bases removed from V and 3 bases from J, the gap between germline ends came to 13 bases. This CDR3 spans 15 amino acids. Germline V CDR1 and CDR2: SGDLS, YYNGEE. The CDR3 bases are TGTGCCAGCAGCTCCTTGGACGGATACACCGGGGAGCTGTTTTTT. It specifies CASSSLDGYTGELFF.

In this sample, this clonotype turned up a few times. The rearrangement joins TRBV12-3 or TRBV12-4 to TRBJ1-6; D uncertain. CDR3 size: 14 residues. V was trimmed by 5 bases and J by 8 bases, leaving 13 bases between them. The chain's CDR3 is CASSGPSRDSPLHF. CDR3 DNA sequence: TGTGCCAGCAGTGGGCCCTCAAGGGATTCACCCCTCCACTTT.

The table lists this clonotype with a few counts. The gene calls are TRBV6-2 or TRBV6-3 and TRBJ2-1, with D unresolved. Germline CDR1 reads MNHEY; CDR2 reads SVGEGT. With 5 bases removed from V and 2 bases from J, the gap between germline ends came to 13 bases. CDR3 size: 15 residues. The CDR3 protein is CASSPSFPAYNEQFF. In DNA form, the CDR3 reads TGTGCCAGCAGTCCGAGCTTTCCGGCCTACAATGAGCAGTTCTTC.

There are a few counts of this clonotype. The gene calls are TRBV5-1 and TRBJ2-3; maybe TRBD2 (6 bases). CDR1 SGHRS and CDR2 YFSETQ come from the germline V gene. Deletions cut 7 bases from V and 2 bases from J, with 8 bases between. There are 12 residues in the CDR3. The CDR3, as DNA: TGCGCCAGCGGCGGGGACACAGATACGCAGTATTTT. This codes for CASGGDTDTQYF.

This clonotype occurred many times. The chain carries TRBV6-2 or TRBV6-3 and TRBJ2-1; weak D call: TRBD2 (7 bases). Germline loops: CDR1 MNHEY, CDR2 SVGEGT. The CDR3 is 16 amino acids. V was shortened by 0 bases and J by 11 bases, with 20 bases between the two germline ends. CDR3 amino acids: CASSYSTGGFVSKQFF. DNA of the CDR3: TGTGCCAGCAGTTACTCGACGGGGGGCTTTGTGAGTAAGCAGTTCTTC.

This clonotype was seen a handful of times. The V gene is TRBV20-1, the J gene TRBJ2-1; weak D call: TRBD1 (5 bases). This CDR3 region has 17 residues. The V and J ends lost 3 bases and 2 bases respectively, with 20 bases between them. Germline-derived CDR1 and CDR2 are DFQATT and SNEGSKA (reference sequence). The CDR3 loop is CSASGHSVIVPYNEQFF. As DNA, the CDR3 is TGCAGTGCTAGTGGACACTCGGTGATTGTACCCTACAATGAGCAGTTCTTC.

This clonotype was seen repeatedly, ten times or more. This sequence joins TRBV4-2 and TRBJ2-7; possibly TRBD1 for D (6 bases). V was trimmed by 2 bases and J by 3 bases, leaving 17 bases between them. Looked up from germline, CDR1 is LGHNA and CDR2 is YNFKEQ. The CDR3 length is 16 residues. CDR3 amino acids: CASSQSGQGLSYEQYF. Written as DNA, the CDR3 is TGTGCCAGCAGCCAATCGGGTCAGGGGTTAAGCTACGAGCAGTACTTC.

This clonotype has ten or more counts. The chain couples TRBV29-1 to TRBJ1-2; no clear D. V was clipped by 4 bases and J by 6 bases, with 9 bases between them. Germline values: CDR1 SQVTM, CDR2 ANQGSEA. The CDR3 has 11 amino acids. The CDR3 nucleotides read TGCAGCGTTGGACCGACGGATGGCTACACCTTC. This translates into CSVGPTDGYTF.

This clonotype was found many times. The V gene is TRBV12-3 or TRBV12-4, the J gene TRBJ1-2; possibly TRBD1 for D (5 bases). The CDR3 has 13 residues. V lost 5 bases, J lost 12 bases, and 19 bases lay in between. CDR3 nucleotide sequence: TGTGCCAGCAGTGCCGGGACCGGCCTCTATAACACCTTC. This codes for CASSAGTGLYNTF.

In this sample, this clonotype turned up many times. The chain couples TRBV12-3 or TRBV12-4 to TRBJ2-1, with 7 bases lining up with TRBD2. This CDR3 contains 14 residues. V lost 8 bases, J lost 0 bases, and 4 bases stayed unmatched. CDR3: CASGRGSSYNEQFF. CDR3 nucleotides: TGTGCCAGCGGGCGGGGGAGCTCCTACAATGAGCAGTTCTTC.